This T cell receptor beta chain was captured by sequencing in a study of T cell repertoires and leukemia-associated antigens. TCRdb re-called the 5' RACE reads with MiXCR, one entry per CDR3 protein. The sample holds 10,000 to 13,000 distinct CDR3 sequences, roughly 43% seen once. As for this clonotype: No antigen is known for it.

V was pared by 2 bases and J by 1 base, with 14 bases of the junction left unmatched. The CDR3 contains 18 residues. Germline values: CDR1 DFQATT, CDR2 SNEGSKA (reference sequence). The chain joins TRBV20-1 to TRBJ2-5, with 9 bases identical to TRBD2. The clonotype originates from a female donor in good health. Material: CD3+ T cells sorted from blood and cultured. CDR3 nucleotide sequence: TGCAGTGCTAGAAGCTTAGGCAGGGCTAGCGGGATCCAAGAGACCCAGTACTTC. It codes for CSARSLGRASGIQETQYF.